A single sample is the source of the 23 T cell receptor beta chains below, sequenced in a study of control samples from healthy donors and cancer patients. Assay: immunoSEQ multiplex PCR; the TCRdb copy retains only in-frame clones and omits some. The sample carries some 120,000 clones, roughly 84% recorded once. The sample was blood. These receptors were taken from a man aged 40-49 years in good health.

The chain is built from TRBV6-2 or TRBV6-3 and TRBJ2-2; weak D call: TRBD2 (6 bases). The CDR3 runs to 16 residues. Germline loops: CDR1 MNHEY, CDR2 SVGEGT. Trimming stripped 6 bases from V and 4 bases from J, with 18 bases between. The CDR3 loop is CASSHLGGSGTGELFF. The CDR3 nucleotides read TGTGCCAGCAGCCATCTTGGGGGTAGCGGCACCGGGGAGCTGTTTTTT.

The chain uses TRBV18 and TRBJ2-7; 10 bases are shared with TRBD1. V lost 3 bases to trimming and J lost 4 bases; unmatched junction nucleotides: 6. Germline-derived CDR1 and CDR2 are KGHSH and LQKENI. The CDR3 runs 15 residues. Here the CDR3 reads CASSPGQGSDYEQYF. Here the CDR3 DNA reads TGTGCCAGCTCACCGGGACAGGGGTCCGATTACGAGCAGTACTTC.

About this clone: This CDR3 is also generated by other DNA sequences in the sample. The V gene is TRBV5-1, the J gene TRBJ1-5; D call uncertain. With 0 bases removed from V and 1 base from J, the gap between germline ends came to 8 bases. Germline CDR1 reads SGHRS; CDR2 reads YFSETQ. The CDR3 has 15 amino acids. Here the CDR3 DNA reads TGCGCCAGCAGCTTGGGTGTAGGGAGCAATCAGCCCCAGCATTTT. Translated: CASSLGVGSNQPQHF.

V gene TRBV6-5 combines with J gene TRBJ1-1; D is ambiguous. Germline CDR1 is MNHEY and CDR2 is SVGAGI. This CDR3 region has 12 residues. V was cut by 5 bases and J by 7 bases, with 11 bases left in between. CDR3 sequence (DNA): TGTGCCAGCAGTCCCAGTGGCTTTGAAGCTTTCTTT. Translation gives CASSPSGFEAFF.

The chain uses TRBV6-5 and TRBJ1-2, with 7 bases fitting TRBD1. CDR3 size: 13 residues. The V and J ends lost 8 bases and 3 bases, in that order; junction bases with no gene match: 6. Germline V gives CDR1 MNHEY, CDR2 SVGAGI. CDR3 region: CASRTGDDYGYTF. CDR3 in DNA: TGTGCCAGCCGGACAGGCGACGACTATGGCTACACCTTC.

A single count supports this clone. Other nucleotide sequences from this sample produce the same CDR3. The CDR3 DNA follows: TGTGCCTGGAGTGTACAGGGGAATTCACCCCTCCACTTT. Translating it yields CAWSVQGNSPLHF. The genes are TRBV30 and TRBJ1-6, with 7 bases fitting TRBD1. CDR3 size: 13 residues. Germline CDR1 GTSNPN, CDR2 SVGIG (reference sequence). V trimming: 0 bases; J trimming: 7 bases; junction bases outside the gene matches: 0.

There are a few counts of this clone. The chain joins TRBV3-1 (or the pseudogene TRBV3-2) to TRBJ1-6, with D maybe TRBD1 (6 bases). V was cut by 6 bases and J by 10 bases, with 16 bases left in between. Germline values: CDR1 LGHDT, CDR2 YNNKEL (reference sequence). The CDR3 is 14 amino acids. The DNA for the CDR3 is TGTGCCAGCAGTAATACAGGCCAGGGGTCACCCCTCCACTTT. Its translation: CASSNTGQGSPLHF.

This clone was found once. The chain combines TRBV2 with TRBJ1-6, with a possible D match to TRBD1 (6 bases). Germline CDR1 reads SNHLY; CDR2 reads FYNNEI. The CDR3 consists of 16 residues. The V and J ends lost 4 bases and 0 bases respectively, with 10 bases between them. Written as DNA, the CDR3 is TGTGCCAGCAGTGTAAGGGGGAGCTCCTATAATTCACCCCTCCACTTT. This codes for CASSVRGSSYNSPLHF.

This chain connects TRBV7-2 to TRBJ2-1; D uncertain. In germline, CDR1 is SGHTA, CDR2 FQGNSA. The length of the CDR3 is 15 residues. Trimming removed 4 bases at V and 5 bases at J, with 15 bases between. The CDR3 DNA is TGTGCCAGCAGCTCCCGGGCAATCCCCGACAATGAGCAGTTCTTC. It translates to CASSSRAIPDNEQFF. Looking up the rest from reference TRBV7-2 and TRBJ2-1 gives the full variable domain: GAGVSQSPSNKVTEKGKDVELRCDPISGHTALYWYRQSLGQGLEFLIYFQGNSAPDKSGLPSDRFSAERTGGSVSTLTIQRTQQEDSAVYLCASSSRAIPDNEQFFGPGTRLTVL.

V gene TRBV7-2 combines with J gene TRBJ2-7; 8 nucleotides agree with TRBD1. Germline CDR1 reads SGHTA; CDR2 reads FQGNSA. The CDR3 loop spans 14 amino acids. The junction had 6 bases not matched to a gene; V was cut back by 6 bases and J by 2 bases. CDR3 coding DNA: TGTGCCAGCAGGGCTACAGGGGGTACCTACGAGCAGTACTTC. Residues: CASRATGGTYEQYF.

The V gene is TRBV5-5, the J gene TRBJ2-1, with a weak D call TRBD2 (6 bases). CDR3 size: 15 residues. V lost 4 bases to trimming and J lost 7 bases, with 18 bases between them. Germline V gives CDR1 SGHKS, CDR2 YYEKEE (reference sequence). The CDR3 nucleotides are TGTGCCAGCAGCCTGGGACTCCAGAAAGGGAATGAGCAGTTCTTC. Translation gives CASSLGLQKGNEQFF.

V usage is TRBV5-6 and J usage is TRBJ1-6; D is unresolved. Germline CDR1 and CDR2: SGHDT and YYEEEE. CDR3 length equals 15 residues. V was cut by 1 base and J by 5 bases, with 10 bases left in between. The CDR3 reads CASSLWTGHNSPLHF. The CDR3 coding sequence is TGTGCCAGCAGCTTGTGGACTGGCCATAATTCACCCCTCCACTTT.

The CDR3: CASSLQDYEQYF. In nucleotides, the CDR3 is TGTGCCAGCAGCTTACAAGACTACGAGCAGTACTTC. This rearrangement joins TRBV11-2 to TRBJ2-7; D remains ambiguous. V lost 2 bases to trimming and J lost 3 bases, with 5 bases between them. The germline V gene has CDR1 SGHAT and CDR2 FQNNGV. The CDR3 length is 12 residues. The complete variable domain, with remaining parts taken from reference TRBV11-2 and TRBJ2-7, reads EAGVAQSPRYKIIEKRQSVAFWCNPISGHATLYWYQQILGQGPKLLIQFQNNGVVDDSQLPKDRFSAERLKGVDSTLKIQPAKLEDSAVYLCASSLQDYEQYFGPGTRLTVT.

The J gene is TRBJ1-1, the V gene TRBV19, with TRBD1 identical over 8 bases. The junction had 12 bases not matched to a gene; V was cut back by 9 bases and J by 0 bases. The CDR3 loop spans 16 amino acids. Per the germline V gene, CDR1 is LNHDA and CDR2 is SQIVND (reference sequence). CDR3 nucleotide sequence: TGTGCCAGCCGCCGGACAGGGATCGGGATGAACACTGAAGCTTTCTTT. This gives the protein CASRRTGIGMNTEAFF.

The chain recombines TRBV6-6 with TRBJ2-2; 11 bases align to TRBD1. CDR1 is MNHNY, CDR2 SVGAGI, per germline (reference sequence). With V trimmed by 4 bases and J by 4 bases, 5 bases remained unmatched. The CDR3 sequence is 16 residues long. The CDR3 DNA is TGTGCCAGCAGTTTACGGGACAGGGGGTTCACCGGGGAGCTGTTTTTT. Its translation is CASSLRDRGFTGELFF.

The CDR3 reads CASSIIADTYEQYF. CDR3 bases: TGTGCCAGTAGTATAATAGCGGATACCTACGAGCAGTACTTC. The chain recombines TRBV19 with TRBJ2-7; D may be TRBD2 (6 bases). Trimming removed 2 bases at V and 2 bases at J, with 10 bases between. Looked up from germline, CDR1 is LNHDA and CDR2 is SQIVND (reference sequence). The CDR3 covers 14 residues.

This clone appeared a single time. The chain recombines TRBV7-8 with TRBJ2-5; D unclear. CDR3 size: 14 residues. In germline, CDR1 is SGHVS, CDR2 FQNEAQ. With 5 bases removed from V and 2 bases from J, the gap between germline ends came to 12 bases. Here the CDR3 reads CASSPKGQQETQYF. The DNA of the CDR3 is TGTGCCAGCAGCCCCAAGGGCCAGCAAGAGACCCAGTACTTC.

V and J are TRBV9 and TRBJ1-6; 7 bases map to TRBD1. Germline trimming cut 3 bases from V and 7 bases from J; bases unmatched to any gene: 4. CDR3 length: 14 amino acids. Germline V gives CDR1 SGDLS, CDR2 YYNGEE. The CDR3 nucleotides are TGTGCCAGCAGCGCGGACAGGAGAAATTCACCCCTCCACTTT. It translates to CASSADRRNSPLHF.

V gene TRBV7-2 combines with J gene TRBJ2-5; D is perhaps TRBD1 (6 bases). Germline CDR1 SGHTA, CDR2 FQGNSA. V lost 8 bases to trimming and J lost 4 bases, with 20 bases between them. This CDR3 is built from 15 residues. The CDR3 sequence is CASREENWGPETQYF. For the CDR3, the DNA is TGTGCCAGCCGGGAAGAGAATTGGGGGCCAGAGACCCAGTACTTC.

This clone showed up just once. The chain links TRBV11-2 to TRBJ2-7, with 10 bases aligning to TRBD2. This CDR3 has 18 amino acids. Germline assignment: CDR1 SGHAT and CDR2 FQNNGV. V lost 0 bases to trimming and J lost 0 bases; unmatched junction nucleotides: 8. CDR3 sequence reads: CASSLDLSGGASSYEQYF. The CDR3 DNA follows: TGTGCCAGCAGCTTAGATCTCAGCGGGGGGGCCTCCTCCTACGAGCAGTACTTC.

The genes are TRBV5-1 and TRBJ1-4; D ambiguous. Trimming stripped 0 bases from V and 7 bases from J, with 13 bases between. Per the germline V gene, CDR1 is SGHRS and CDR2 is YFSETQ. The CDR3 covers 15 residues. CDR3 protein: CASSLAGEGGEKLFF. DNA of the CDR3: TGCGCCAGCAGCTTGGCTGGGGAAGGAGGTGAAAAACTGTTTTTT.

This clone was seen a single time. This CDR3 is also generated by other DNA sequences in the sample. The CDR3 DNA sequence: TGCAGTGCTAGTAGGGGTACTAATGAAAAACTGTTTTTT. Its protein product is CSASRGTNEKLFF. The chain employs TRBV20-1 and TRBJ1-4; possible D gene TRBD1, 5 bases. CDR3 length: 13 residues. CDR1 and CDR2 (germline): DFQATT, SNEGSKA (reference sequence). V was pared by 3 bases and J by 2 bases, with 7 bases between.

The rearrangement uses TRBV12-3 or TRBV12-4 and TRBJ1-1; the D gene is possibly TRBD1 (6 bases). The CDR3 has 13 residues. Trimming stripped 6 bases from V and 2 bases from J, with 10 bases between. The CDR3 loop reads CASRNRENTEAFF. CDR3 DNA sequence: TGTGCCAGCAGAAACAGGGAAAACACTGAAGCTTTCTTT.